This TCR beta chain emerged from a study of technical replicates of blood from a handful of donors. Sequenced by immunoSEQ multiplex PCR; TCRdb stores in-frame clones only, minus some. Among roughly 70,000 clones, roughly nine tenths were seen once, and the ten largest hold approximately 0.38%. This CDR3 is built from 16 residues. Unmatched junction bases numbered 8, after V lost 5 bases and J lost 3 bases. Germline loops: CDR1 SEHNR, CDR2 FQNEAQ (reference sequence). The material sequenced was T cells isolated from PBMCs. This TCR came from a human donor in good health. This chain joins TRBV7-9 and TRBJ2-4, with 9 nucleotides matching TRBD1. The DNA for the CDR3 is TGTGCCAGCAGCGCCGGGACAGGGATCGGCAAAAACATTCAGTACTTC. Translated, it gives CASSAGTGIGKNIQYF.